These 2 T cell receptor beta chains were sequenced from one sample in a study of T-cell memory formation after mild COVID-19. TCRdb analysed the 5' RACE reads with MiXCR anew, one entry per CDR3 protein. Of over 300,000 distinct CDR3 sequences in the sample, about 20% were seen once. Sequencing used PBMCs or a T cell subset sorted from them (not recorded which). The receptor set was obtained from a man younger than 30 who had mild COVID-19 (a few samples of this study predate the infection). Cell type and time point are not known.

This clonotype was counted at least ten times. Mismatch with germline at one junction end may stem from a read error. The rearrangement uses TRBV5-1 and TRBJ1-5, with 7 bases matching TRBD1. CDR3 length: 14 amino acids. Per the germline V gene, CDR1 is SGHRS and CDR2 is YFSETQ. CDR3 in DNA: TGTGCCAGCAGCTTGGGACAGTCCAATCAGCCCCAGCATTTT. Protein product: CASSLGQSNQPQHF.

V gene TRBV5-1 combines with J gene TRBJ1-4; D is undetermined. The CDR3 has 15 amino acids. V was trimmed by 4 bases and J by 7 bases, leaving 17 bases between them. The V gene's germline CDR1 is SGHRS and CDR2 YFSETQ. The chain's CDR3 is CASSAMRLDGEKLFF. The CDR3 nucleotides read TGCGCCAGCAGCGCGATGCGTCTGGACGGTGAAAAACTGTTTTTT.